The rows below give T cell receptor beta chains drawn from one sample of a study of CD8 T cell repertoires and HIV-1 epitope variants. The antigens of these receptors remain unknown. Sequencing used immunoSEQ multiplex PCR; TCRdb keeps in-frame clones, though not all of them. Of several thousand clones listed, roughly three fifths are singletons. Sequenced sample: cultured CD8+ T cells derived from PBMCs. All receptors derive from a male donor with HIV. Both conserved end residues are part of each CDR3. Fields, in order: clone size, J gene, CDR3 length, V gene, D gene, CDR3 DNA, CDR3 protein. The D gene is left open where the match is weak. The listing skips clone size in some rows; elsewhere it reads once, few, many or a size class.

few | TRBJ1-2 | 10 | TRBV11-2 | . | TGTGCCGGATCAGGTATCGGCTACACCTTC | CAGSGIGYTF
. | TRBJ1-6 | 18 | TRBV30 | . | TGTGCCTGGAGCCGGGGGGCGCAGGGAAGCTCCTATAATTCACCCCTCCACTTT | CAWSRGAQGSSYNSPLHF
. | TRBJ1-2 | 17 | TRBV7-2 | . | TGTGCCAGCAGCCCCCGATCGTCTACGGCAGGGGCCTATGGCTACACCTTC | CASSPRSSTAGAYGYTF
. | TRBJ2-7 | 14 | TRBV6-1 | . | TGTGCCAGCAGTGAAGGAGCAGGTCCCTACGAGCAGTACTTC | CASSEGAGPYEQYF
. | TRBJ2-3 | 18 | TRBV4-2 | TRBD2 | TGTGCCAGCAGCCAACAACCTAGCGGGGGAGCAAATCCGAATACGCAGTATTTT | CASSQQPSGGANPNTQYF
. | TRBJ2-1 | 14 | TRBV7-8 | . | TGTGCCAGCAGCCGGTGGGACACCCCCAATGAGCAGTTCTTC | CASSRWDTPNEQFF
once | TRBJ2-1 | 15 | TRBV27 | TRBD2 | TGTGCCAGCACCAAGACTAGCGGGGCTTACAATGAGCAGTTCTTC | CASTKTSGAYNEQFF
. | TRBJ2-7 | 13 | TRBV5-1 | TRBD1 | TGCGCCAGCAGCCCTGGGACAGGGCAAAAGCAGTACTTC | CASSPGTGQKQYF
. | TRBJ2-1 | 13 | TRBV4-1 | TRBD1 | TGCGCCAGCAGCCAAGAACAGGGGAATGAGCAGTTCTTC | CASSQEQGNEQFF
. | TRBJ1-5 | 15 | TRBV6-1 | TRBD1 | TGTGCCAGCAGTGTATTCGGGACAGGCGATCAGCCCCAGCATTTT | CASSVFGTGDQPQHF
few | TRBJ2-7 | 15 | TRBV7-9 | TRBD1 | TGTGCCAGCAGCTTCCCCGGGACAGCGTCCTACGAGCAGTACTTC | CASSFPGTASYEQYF
. | TRBJ2-7 | 16 | TRBV11-2 | TRBD2 | TGTGCCAGCAGCTCTTCGGGGACTAGCGTATCCTACGAGCAGTACTTC | CASSSSGTSVSYEQYF
few | TRBJ2-7 | 15 | TRBV4-3 | TRBD1 | TGCGCCAGCAGCCTATCCGACAGGGGGGAACGCGAGCAGTACTTC | CASSLSDRGEREQYF
once | TRBJ2-1 | 16 | TRBV15 | . | TGTGCCACCAGCAGAGACCTCGGGTATCTAGACAATGAGCAGTTCTTC | CATSRDLGYLDNEQFF
. | TRBJ2-7 | 16 | TRBV28 | . | TGTGCCAGCAGTTCTTTTCGTCTCAGGAGCTCCTACGAGCAGTACTTC | CASSSFRLRSSYEQYF
. | TRBJ2-7 | 13 | TRBV7-9 | . | TGTGCCAGCAGCTCAACGGGAACCTACGAGCAGTACTTC | CASSSTGTYEQYF
. | TRBJ2-5 | 15 | TRBV5-8 | TRBD1 | TGTGCCAGCAGCTTTGGTCAGGGGGAAGCAGAGACCCAGTACTTC | CASSFGQGEAETQYF
few | TRBJ2-7 | 14 | TRBV7-9 | . | TGTGCCAGCAGCCCCCCGGGTGGGGGGAACGAGCAGTACTTC | CASSPPGGGNEQYF
. | TRBJ2-1 | 14 | TRBV28 | TRBD2 | TGTGCCAGCAGTTTAGGGCGGGGGGAAAATGAGCAGTTCTTC | CASSLGRGENEQFF
. | TRBJ1-4 | 16 | TRBV19 | . | TGTGCCAGTAAACCCCAAACGGGACGGATGAATGAAAAACTGTTTTTT | CASKPQTGRMNEKLFF
. | TRBJ2-5 | 15 | TRBV27 | . | TGTGCCAGCAGTTTTGGGGCTCCCTACCAAGAGACCCAGTACTTC | CASSFGAPYQETQYF
few | TRBJ2-7 | 14 | TRBV28 | . | TGTGCCAGCAGTTCAGGGCTGTCGGATTACGAGCAGTACTTC | CASSSGLSDYEQYF
. | TRBJ2-7 | 15 | TRBV7-8 | TRBD1 | TGTGCCAGCAGCTCCGAAGGACAGGGTGTAGAAGAGCAGTACTTC | CASSSEGQGVEEQYF
few | TRBJ1-2 | 16 | TRBV4-1 | . | TGCGCCAGCAGCCAAGATAGAAACAGCCTTTCCTATGGCTACACCTTC | CASSQDRNSLSYGYTF
. | TRBJ1-4 | 13 | TRBV5-6 | TRBD1 | TGTGCCAGCAGCTTGGGTTTGGACAGGGGACAGTTTTTT | CASSLGLDRGQFF
. | TRBJ2-7 | 14 | TRBV11-2 | . | TGTGCCAGCAGCTTAGTGTCCGTCTCCTACGAGCAGTACTTC | CASSLVSVSYEQYF
. | TRBJ2-7 | 13 | TRBV18 | TRBD1 | TGTGCCAGCTCGACAGGGGGCGCGGGGGAGCAGTACTTC | CASSTGGAGEQYF
few | TRBJ2-7 | 12 | TRBV27 | . | TGTGCCAGCAGCGACTGGGGGAGCGAGCAGTACTTC | CASSDWGSEQYF
. | TRBJ2-2 | 16 | TRBV4-2 | . | TGTGCCAGCAGCCAAGAGGGGCCGAGGGGGGCCGGGGAGCTGTTTTTT | CASSQEGPRGAGELFF
few | TRBJ1-2 | 14 | TRBV4-2 | TRBD1 | TGTGCCAGCAGCCAAGTGAGGGACAGCTATGGCTACACCTTC | CASSQVRDSYGYTF
. | TRBJ2-7 | 18 | TRBV28 | . | TGTGCCAGCAGTTTCCGGCTAGCGGAAGGGGGTACTCCTATCGAGCAGTACTTC | CASSFRLAEGGTPIEQYF
once | TRBJ1-1 | 16 | TRBV9 | . | TGTGCCAGCAGCCCCCCCCGGGCAGGGGTGAACACTGAAGCTTTCTTT | CASSPPRAGVNTEAFF
. | TRBJ2-1 | 16 | TRBV7-6 | TRBD1 | TGTGCCAGCAGCTCGACTAGACAGGGGGCATTAAATGAGCAGTTCTTC | CASSSTRQGALNEQFF
. | TRBJ2-4 | 15 | TRBV7-2 | . | TGTGCCAGCAGTACCCGGCAGGGGTGGTCAAACATTCAGTACTTC | CASSTRQGWSNIQYF
. | TRBJ2-3 | 14 | TRBV11-2 | TRBD1 | TGTGCCAGCAGCCGACAGGGGACAGCAGATACGCAGTATTTT | CASSRQGTADTQYF
. | TRBJ2-7 | 13 | TRBV7-3 | . | TGTGCCAGCAGCCTATCACAGGGATACGAGCAGTACTTC | CASSLSQGYEQYF
. | TRBJ2-6 | 14 | TRBV27 | . | TGTGCCAGCAAAACAGGGTCTGGGGCCAACGTCCTGACTTTC | CASKTGSGANVLTF
few | TRBJ2-7 | 11 | TRBV5-1 | . | TGCGCCAGCAGCTTGGGTGGGGAGAAGTACTTC | CASSLGGEKYF
. | TRBJ2-7 | 14 | TRBV9 | TRBD2 | TGTGCCAGCAGCGTAGGCGGGGGTACCTACGAGCAGTACTTC | CASSVGGGTYEQYF
. | TRBJ1-1 | 13 | TRBV11-3 | . | TGTGCCAGCAGCTTACGGGGAGGCACTGAAGCTTTCTTT | CASSLRGGTEAFF
. | TRBJ2-1 | 13 | TRBV19 | . | TGTGCCAGTAGTAGGGACTCTTACAATGAGCAGTTCTTC | CASSRDSYNEQFF
large | TRBJ2-7 | 16 | TRBV27 | . | TGTGCCAGCAGTTTATCACAGGGAACCCTCTCCTACGAGCAGTACTTC | CASSLSQGTLSYEQYF
. | TRBJ2-1 | 12 | TRBV2 | TRBD2 | TGTGCCAGCCTGCAGACGCGGGAGGAGCAGTTCTTC | CASLQTREEQFF
. | TRBJ2-7 | 14 | TRBV5-6 | TRBD1 | TGTGCCAGCAGCCTGGGACAGAGTCCCTACGAGCAGTACTTC | CASSLGQSPYEQYF
. | TRBJ1-1 | 14 | TRBV5-5 | TRBD1 | TGTGCCAGCAGCTTGGGACAGGGCCACACTGAAGCTTTCTTT | CASSLGQGHTEAFF
. | TRBJ2-1 | 17 | TRBV21-1 | . | TGTGCCAGCGGGAGCATACTAGGCGGGAGGGCCCTGTATGAGCAGTTCTTC | CASGSILGGRALYEQFF
. | TRBJ2-1 | 14 | TRBV27 | TRBD2 | TGTGCCAGCATTCGACCGGGACTAGGCCGTGAGCAGTTCTTC | CASIRPGLGREQFF
. | TRBJ2-3 | 15 | TRBV19 | TRBD2 | TGTGCCAGTAGGCAAGCGGGAGATCGCACAGATACGCAGTATTTT | CASRQAGDRTDTQYF
. | TRBJ1-1 | 14 | TRBV28 | . | TGTGCCAGCAGCGCACTACAGGAGAACACTGAAGCTTTCTTT | CASSALQENTEAFF
. | TRBJ2-1 | 14 | TRBV6-1 | . | TGTGCCAGCAGTACAGAGAATTCCTACAATGAGCAGTTCTTC | CASSTENSYNEQFF
. | TRBJ2-3 | 12 | TRBV9 | . | TGTGCCAGCAGCGCTTCAGGGGATACGCAGTATTTT | CASSASGDTQYF